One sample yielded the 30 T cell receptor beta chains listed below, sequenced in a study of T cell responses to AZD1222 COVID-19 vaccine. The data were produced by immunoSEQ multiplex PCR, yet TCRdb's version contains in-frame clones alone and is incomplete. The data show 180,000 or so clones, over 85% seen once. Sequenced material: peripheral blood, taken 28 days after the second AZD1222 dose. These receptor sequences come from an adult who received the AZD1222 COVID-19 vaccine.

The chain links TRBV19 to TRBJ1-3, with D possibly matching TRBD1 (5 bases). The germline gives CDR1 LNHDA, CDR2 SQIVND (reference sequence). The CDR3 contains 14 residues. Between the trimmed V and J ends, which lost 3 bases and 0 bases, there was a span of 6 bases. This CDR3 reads CASSIGASGNTIYF. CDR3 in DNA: TGTGCCAGTAGTATCGGGGCCTCTGGAAACACCATATATTTT.

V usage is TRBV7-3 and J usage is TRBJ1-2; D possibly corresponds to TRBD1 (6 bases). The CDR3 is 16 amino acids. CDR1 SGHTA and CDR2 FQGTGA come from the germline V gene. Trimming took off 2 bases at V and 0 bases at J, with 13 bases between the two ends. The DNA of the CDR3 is TGTGCCAGCAGCTTAGGGGGCCCTTTAGCTAACTATGGCTACACCTTC. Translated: CASSLGGPLANYGYTF.

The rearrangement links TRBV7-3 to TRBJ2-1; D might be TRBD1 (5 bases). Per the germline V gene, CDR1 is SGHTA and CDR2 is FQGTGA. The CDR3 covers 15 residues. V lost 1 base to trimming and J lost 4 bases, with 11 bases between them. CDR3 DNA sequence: TGTGCCAGCAGCTTAAATTCGGACAATTACAATGAGCAGTTCTTC. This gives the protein CASSLNSDNYNEQFF. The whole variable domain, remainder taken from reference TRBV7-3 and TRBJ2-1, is GAGVSQTPSNKVTEKGKYVELRCDPISGHTALYWYRQSLGQGPEFLIYFQGTGAADDSGLPNDRFFAVRPEGSVSTLKIQRTERGDSAVYLCASSLNSDNYNEQFFGPGTRLTVL.

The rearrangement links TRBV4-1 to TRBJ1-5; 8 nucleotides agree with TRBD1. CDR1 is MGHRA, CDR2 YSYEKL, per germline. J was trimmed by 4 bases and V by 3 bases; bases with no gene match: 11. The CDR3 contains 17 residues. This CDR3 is CASSQPTGVGVNQPQHF. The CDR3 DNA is TGCGCCAGCAGCCAGCCGACAGGGGTCGGGGTGAATCAGCCCCAGCATTTT.

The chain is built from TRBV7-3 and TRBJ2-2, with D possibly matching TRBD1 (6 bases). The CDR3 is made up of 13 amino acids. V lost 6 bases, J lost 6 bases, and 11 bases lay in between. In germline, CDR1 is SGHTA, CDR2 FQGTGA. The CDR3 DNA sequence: TGTGCCAGCAGTCCAACAGGGCCCGGGGAGCTGTTTTTT. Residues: CASSPTGPGELFF.

CDR3: CASSQGTSANSYNEQFF. As DNA, the CDR3 is TGTGCCAGCAGCCAGGGGACTAGCGCTAACTCCTACAATGAGCAGTTCTTC. The chain links TRBV4-2 to TRBJ2-1, with 10 bases matching TRBD2. The trim removed 3 bases at V and 0 bases at J, leaving 5 bases unmatched. The CDR3 consists of 17 residues. CDR1 is LGHNA and CDR2 is YNFKEQ in the germline V gene.

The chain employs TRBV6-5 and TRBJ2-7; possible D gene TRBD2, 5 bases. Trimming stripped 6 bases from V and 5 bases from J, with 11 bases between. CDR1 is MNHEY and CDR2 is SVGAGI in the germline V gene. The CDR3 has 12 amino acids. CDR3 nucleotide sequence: TGTGCCAGCAGCAACCTCGGGAACGAGCAGTACTTC. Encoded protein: CASSNLGNEQYF.

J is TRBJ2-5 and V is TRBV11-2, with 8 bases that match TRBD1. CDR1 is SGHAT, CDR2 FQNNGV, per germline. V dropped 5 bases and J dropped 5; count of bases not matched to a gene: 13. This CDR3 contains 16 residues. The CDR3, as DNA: TGTGCCAGCAGCCCTAGTCCCGACAGGGGACGGGAGACCCAGTACTTC. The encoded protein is CASSPSPDRGRETQYF.

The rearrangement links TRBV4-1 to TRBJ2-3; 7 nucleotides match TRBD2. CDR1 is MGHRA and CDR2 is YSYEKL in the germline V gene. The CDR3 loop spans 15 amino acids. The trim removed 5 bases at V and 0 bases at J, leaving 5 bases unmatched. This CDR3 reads CASSAQGGSTDTQYF. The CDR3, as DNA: TGCGCCAGCAGCGCTCAGGGAGGGAGCACAGATACGCAGTATTTT.

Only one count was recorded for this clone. In DNA form, the CDR3 reads TGTGCCAGTAGTCTCGGACAGGAAGGTCAGCCCCAGCATTTT. The encoded protein is CASSLGQEGQPQHF. The chain has TRBV19 and TRBJ1-5; the match to TRBD1 covers 7 bases. Trimming removed 5 bases from V and 6 bases from J; junction bases left unmatched: 7. This CDR3 is 14 amino acids long. Germline V gives CDR1 LNHDA, CDR2 SQIVND (reference sequence).

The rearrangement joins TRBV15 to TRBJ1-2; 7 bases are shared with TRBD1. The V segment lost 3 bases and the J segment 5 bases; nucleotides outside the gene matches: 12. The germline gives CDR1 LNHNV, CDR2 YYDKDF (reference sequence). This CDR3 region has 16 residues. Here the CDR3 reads CATSRDTGAGLYGYTF. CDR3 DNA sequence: TGTGCCACCAGCAGGGATACAGGGGCGGGATTATATGGCTACACCTTC.

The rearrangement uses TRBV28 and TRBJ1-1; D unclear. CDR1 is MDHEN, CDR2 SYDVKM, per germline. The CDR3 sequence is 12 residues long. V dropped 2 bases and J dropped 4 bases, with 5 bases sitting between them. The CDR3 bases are TGTGCCAGCAGTTTAATATCCACTGAAGCTTTCTTT. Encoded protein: CASSLISTEAFF.

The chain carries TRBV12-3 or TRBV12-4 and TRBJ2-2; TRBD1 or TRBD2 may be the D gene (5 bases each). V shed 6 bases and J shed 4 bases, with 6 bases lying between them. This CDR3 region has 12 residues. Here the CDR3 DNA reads TGTGCCAGCAGGGGGGTCACCGGGGAGCTGTTTTTT. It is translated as CASRGVTGELFF.

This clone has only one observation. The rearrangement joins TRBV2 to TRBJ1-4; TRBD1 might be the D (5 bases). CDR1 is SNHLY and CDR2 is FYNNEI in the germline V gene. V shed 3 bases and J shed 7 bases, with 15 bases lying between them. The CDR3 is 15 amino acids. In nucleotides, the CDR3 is TGTGCCAGCAGTGATCTCGGGACCACCGGTGAAAAACTGTTTTTT. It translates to CASSDLGTTGEKLFF.

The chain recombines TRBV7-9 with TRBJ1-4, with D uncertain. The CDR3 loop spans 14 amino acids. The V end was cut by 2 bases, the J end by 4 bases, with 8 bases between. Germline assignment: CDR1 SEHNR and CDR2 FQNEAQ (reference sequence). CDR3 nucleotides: TGTGCCAGCAGCTTATCCCAGAATAATGAAAAACTGTTTTTT. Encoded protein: CASSLSQNNEKLFF.

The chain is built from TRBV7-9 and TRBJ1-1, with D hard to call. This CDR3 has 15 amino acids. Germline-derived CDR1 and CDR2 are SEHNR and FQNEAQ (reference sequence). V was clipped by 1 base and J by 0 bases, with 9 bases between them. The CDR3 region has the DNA TGTGCCAGCAGCTTAGATTTAGCTATGAACACTGAAGCTTTCTTT. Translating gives CASSLDLAMNTEAFF.

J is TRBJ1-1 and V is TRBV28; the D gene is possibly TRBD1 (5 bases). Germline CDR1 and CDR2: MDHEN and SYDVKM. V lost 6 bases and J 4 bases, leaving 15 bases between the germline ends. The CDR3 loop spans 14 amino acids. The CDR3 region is CASSQGGVGTEAFF. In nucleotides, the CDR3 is TGTGCCAGCAGCCAGGGCGGGGTGGGCACTGAAGCTTTCTTT.

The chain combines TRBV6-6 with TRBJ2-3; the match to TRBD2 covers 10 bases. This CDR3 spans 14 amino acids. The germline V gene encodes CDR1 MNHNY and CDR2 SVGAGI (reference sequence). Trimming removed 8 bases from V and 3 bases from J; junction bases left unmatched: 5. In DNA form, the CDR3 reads TGTGCCAGCCGCAGGACTAGCGGAACAGATACGCAGTATTTT. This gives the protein CASRRTSGTDTQYF.

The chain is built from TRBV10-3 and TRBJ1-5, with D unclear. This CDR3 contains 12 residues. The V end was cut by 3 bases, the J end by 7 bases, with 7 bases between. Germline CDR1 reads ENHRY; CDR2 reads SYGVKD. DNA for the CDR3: TGTGCCATCAGTGACGACGGGCAGCCCCAGCATTTT. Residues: CAISDDGQPQHF.

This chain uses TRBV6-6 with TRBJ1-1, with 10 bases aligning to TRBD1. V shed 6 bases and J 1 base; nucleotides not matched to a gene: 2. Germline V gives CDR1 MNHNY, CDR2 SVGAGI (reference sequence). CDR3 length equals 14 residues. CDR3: CASSDRGPNTEAFF. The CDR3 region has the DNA TGTGCCAGCAGCGACAGGGGGCCGAACACTGAAGCTTTCTTT.

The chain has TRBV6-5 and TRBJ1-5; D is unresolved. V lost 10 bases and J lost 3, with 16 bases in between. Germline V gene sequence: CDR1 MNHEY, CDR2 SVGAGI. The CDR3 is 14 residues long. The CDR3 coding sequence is TGTGCCACGAGCGGTCCGGGTATCAATCAGCCCCAGCATTTT. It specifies CATSGPGINQPQHF.

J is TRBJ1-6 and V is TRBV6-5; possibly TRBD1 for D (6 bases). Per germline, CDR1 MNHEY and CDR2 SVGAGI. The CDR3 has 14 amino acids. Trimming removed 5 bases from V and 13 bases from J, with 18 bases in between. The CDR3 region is CASSPRTAYSPLHF. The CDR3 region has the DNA TGTGCCAGCAGTCCCCGGACAGCCTATAGTCCCCTCCACTTT.

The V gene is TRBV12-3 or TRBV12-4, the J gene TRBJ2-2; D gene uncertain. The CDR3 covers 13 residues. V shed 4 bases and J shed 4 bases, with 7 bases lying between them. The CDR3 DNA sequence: TGTGCCAGCAGTTCCCGTTCCACCGGGGAGCTGTTTTTT. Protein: CASSSRSTGELFF.

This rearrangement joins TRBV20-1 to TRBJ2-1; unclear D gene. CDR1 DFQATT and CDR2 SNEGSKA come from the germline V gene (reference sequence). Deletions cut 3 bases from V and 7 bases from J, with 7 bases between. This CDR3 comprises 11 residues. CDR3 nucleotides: TGCAGTGCTAGTTGGTGGAATGAGCAGTTCTTC. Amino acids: CSASWWNEQFF.

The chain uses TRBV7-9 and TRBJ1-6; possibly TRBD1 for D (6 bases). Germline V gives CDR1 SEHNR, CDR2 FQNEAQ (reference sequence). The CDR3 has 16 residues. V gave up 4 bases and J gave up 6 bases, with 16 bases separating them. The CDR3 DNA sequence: TGTGCCAGCAGCTCTCAGGGGACCTTTTTTAATTCACCCCTCCACTTT. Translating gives CASSSQGTFFNSPLHF. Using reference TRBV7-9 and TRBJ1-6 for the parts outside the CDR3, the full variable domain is DTGVSQNPRHKITKRGQNVTFRCDPISEHNRLYWYRQTLGQGPEFLTYFQNEAQLEKSRLLSDRFSAERPKGSFSTLEIQRTEQGDSAMYLCASSSQGTFFNSPLHFGNGTRLTVT.

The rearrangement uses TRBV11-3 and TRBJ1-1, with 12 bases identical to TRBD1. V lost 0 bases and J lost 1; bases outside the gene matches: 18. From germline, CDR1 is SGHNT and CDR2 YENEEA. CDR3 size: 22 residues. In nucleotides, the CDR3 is TGTGCCAGCAGCTTAGATGTCCATGGGACAGGGGGCATATGGGGTACGAACACTGAAGCTTTCTTT. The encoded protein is CASSLDVHGTGGIWGTNTEAFF. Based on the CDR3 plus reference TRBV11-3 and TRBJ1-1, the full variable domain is EAGVVQSPRYKIIEKKQPVAFWCNPISGHNTLYWYLQNLGQGPELLIRYENEEAVDDSQLPKDRFSAERLKGVDSTLKIQPAELGDSAVYLCASSLDVHGTGGIWGTNTEAFFGQGTRLTVV.

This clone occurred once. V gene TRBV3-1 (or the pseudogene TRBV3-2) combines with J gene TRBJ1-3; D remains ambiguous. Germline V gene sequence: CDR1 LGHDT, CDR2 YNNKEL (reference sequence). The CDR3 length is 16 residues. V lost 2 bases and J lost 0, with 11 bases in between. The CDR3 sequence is CASSQPHPVSGNTIYF. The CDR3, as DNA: TGTGCCAGCAGCCAACCCCACCCGGTCTCTGGAAACACCATATATTTT.

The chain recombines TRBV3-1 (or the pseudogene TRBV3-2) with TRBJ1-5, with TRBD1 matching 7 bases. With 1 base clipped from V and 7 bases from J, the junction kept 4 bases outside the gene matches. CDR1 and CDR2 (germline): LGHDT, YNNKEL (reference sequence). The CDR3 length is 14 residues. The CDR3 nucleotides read TGTGCCAGCAGCCAAGCGGACAGGACACAGCCCCAGCATTTT. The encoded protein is CASSQADRTQPQHF.

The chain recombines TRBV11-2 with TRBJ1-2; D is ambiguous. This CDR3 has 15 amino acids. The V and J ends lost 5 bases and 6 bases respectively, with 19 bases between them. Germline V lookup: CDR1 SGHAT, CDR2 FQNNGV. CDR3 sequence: CASSLNLAGEDGYTF. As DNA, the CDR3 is TGTGCCAGCAGCCTCAATCTGGCGGGTGAAGATGGCTACACCTTC.

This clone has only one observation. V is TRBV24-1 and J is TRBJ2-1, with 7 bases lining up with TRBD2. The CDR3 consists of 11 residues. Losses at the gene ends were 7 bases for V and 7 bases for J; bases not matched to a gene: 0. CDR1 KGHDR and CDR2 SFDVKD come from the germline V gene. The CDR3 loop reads CATRLANEQFF. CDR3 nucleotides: TGTGCCACCAGACTAGCGAATGAGCAGTTCTTC.